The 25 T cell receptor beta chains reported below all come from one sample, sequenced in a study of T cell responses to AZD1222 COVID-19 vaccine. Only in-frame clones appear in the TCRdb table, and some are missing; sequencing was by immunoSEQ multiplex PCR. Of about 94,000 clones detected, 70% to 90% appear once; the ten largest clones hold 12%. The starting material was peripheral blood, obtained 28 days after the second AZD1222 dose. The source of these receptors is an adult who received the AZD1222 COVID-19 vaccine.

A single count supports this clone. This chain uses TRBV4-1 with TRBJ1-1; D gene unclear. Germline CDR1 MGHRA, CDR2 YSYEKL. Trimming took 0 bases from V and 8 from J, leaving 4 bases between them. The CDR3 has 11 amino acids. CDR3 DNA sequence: TGCGCCAGCAGCCAAGATACAGAAGCTTTCTTT. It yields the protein CASSQDTEAFF.

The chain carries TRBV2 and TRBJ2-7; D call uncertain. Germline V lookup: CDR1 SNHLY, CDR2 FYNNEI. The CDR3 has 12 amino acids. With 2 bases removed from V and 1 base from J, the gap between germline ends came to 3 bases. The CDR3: CASSERSYEQYF. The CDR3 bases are TGTGCCAGCAGTGAAAGGTCCTACGAGCAGTACTTC.

The CDR3 region is CASRTGAATGELFF. In DNA form, the CDR3 reads TGCGCTTCCCGGACAGGGGCGGCCACCGGGGAGCTGTTTTTT. The chain combines TRBV5-1 with TRBJ2-2, with 9 nucleotides matching TRBD1. There are 14 residues in the CDR3. In germline, CDR1 is SGHRS, CDR2 YFSETQ.

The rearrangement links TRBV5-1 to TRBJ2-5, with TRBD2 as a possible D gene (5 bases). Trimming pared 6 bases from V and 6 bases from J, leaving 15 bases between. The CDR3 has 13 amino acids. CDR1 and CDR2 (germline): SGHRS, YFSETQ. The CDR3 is CASTSPGVQTQYF. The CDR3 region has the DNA TGCGCCAGCACCTCGCCCGGGGTACAGACCCAGTACTTC. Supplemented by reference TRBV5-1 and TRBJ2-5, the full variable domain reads KAGVTQTPRYLIKTRGQQVTLSCSPISGHRSVSWYQQTPGQGLQFLFEYFSETQRNKGNFPGRFSGRQFSNSRSEMNVSTLELGDSALYLCASTSPGVQTQYFGPGTRLLVL.

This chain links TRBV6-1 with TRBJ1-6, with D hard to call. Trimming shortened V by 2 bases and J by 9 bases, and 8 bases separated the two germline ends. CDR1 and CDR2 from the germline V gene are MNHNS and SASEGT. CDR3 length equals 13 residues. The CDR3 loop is CASSELTSSPLHF. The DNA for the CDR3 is TGTGCCAGCAGTGAACTGACTAGTTCACCCCTCCACTTT.

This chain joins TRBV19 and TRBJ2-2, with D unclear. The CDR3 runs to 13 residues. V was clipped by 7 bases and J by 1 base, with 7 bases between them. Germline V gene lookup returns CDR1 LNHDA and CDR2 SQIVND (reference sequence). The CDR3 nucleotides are TGTGCCAGTATCCCTGGGAACACCGGGGAGCTGTTTTTT. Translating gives CASIPGNTGELFF.

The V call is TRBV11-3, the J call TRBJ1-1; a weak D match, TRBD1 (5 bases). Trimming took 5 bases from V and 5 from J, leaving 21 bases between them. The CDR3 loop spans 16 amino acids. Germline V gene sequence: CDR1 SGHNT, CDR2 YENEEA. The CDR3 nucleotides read TGTGCCAGCAGCCACAGTGTTCCTAGGGGCGCGACTGAAGCTTTCTTT. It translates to CASSHSVPRGATEAFF.

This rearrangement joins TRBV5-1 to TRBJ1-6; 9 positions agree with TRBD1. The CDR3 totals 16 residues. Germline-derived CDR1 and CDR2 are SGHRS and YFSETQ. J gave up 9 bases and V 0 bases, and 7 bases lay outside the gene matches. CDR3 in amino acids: CASSLEGQGNGSPLHF. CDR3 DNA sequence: TGCGCCAGCAGCTTGGAAGGACAGGGGAATGGTTCACCCCTCCACTTT.

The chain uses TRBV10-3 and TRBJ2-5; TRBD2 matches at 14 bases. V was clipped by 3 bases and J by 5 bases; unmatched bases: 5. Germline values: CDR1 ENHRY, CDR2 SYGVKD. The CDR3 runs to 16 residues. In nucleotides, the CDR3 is TGTGCCATCAGTGACCCGACTAGCGGGGGGGCGGAGACCCAGTACTTC. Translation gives CAISDPTSGGAETQYF.

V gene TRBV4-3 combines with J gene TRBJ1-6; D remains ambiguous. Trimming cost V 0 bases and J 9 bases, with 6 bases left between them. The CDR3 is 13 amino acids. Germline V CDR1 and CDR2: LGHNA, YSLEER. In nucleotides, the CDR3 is TGCGCCAGCAGCCAAGAGAGGAGTTCACCCCTCCACTTT. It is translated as CASSQERSSPLHF.

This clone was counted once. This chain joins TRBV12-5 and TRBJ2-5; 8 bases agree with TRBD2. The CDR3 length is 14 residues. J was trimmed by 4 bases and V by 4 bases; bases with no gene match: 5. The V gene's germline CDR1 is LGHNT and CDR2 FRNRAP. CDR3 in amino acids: CASGSGTSTETQYF. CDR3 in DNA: TGTGCTAGTGGTTCCGGGACTAGTACAGAGACCCAGTACTTC.

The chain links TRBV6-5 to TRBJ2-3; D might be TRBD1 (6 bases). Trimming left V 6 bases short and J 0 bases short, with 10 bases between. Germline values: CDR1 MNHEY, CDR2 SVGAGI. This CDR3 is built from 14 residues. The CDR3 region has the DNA TGTGCCAGCAGCGACAGGTGGAGCACAGATACGCAGTATTTT. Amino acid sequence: CASSDRWSTDTQYF.

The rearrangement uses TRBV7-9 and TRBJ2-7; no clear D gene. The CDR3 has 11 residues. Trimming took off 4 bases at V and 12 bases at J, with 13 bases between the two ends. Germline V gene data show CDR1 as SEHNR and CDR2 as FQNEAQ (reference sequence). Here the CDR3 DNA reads TGTGCCAGCAGCTCCGAAGTTCTATCGTACTTC. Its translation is CASSSEVLSYF.

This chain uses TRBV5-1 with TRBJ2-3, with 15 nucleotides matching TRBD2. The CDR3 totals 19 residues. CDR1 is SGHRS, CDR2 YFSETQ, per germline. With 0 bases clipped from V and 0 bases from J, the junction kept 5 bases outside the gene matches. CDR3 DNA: TGCGCCAGCAGCTTGGAGGGACTAGCGGGAGGAGGAAGCACAGATACGCAGTATTTT. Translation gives CASSLEGLAGGGSTDTQYF.

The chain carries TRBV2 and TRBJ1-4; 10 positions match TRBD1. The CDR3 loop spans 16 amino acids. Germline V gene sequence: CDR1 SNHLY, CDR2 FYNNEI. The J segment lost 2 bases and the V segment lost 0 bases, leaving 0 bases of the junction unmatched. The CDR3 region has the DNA TGTGCCAGCAGTGAAGCGGACAGGGGGACTAATGAAAAACTGTTTTTT. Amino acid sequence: CASSEADRGTNEKLFF.

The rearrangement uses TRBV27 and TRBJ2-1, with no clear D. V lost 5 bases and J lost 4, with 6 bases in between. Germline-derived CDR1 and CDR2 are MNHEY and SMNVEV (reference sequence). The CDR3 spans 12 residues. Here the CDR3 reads CASSREYNEQFF. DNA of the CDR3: TGTGCCAGCAGTCGTGAGTACAATGAGCAGTTCTTC.

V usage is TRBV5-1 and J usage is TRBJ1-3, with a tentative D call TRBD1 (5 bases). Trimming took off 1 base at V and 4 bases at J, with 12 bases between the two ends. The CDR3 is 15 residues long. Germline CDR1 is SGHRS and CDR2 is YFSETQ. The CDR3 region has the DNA TGCGCCAGCAGCTTGTGGGGGACGGACGGAAACACCATATATTTT. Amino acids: CASSLWGTDGNTIYF.

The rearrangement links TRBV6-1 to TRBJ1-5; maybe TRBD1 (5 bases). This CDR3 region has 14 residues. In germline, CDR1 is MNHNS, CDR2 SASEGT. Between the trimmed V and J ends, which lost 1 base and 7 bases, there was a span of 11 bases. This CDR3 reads CASSEVGGYQPQHF. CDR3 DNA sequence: TGTGCCAGCAGTGAAGTGGGGGGTTACCAGCCCCAGCATTTT.

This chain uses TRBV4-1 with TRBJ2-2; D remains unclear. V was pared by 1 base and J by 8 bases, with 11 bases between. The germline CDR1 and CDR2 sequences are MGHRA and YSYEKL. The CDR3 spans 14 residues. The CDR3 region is CASSQVPALGELFF. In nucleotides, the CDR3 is TGCGCCAGCAGCCAAGTGCCCGCGCTAGGGGAGCTGTTTTTT.

The CDR3 bases are TGTGCCAGCTCACCCCCGGACAGCGCGGACAATGAGCAGTTCTTC. As protein: CASSPPDSADNEQFF. V and J are TRBV18 and TRBJ2-1, with a possible D match to TRBD1 (6 bases). Per the germline V gene, CDR1 is KGHSH and CDR2 is LQKENI. The CDR3 runs 15 residues. The V and J ends lost 3 bases and 5 bases respectively, with 14 bases between them.

CDR3 residues: CASSSGGVMNSPLHF. Here the CDR3 DNA reads TGTGCCAGCAGCTCAGGGGGGGTAATGAATTCACCCCTCCACTTT. This rearrangement joins TRBV7-9 to TRBJ1-6, with 7 bases that match TRBD1. J was trimmed by 7 bases and V by 4 bases; bases with no gene match: 7. The germline CDR1 and CDR2 sequences are SEHNR and FQNEAQ (reference sequence). This CDR3 is built from 15 residues.

The CDR3 loop reads CASSQVTGNYGYTF. The CDR3 DNA reads TGTGCCAGCAGCCAAGTGACAGGAAACTATGGCTACACCTTC. The rearrangement links TRBV4-2 to TRBJ1-2; D is perhaps TRBD1 (6 bases). The germline CDR1 and CDR2 sequences are LGHNA and YNFKEQ. V was pared by 1 base and J by 2 bases, with 8 bases between. The CDR3 spans 14 residues.

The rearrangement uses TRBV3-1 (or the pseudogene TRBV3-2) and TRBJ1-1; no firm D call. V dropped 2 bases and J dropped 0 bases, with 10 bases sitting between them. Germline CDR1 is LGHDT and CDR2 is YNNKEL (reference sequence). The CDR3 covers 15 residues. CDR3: CASSQKRPMNTEAFF. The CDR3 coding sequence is TGTGCCAGCAGCCAAAAGAGACCGATGAACACTGAAGCTTTCTTT.

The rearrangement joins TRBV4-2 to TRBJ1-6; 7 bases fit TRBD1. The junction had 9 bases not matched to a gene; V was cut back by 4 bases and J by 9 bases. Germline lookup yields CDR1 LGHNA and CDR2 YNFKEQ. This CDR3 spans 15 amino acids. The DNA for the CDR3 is TGTGCCAGCAGCCCCATCCCAGGGGGAATTTCACCCCTCCACTTT. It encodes CASSPIPGGISPLHF.

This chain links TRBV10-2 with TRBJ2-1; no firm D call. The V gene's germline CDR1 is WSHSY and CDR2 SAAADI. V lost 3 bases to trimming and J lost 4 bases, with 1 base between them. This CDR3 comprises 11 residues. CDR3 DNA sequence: TGCGCCAGCAGTGATTACAATGAGCAGTTCTTC. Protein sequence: CASSDYNEQFF.